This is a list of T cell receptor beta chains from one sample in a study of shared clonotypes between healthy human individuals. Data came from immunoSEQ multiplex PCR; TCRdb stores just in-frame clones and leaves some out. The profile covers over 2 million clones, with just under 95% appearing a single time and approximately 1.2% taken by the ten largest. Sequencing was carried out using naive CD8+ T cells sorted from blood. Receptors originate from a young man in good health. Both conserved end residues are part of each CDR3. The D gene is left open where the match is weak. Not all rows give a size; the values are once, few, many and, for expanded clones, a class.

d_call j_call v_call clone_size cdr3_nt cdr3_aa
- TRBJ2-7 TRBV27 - TGTGCCAGCTCGCCACAGGGCTCCTACGAGCAGTACTTC CASSPQGSYEQYF
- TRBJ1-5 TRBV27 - TGTGCCAGCAGTTCAGGGGCCTCGGGGGGACAGCCCCAGCATTTT CASSSGASGGQPQHF
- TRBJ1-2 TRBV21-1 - TGTGCCAGCAGCAAACACCACCTACAAGGGGTTGGCTACACCTTC CASSKHHLQGVGYTF
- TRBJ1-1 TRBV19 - TGTGCCAGTATCCCAGGAGCGGGGAACACTGAAGCTTTCTTT CASIPGAGNTEAFF
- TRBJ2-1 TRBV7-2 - TGTGCCAGCAGCTACACCAGCTTGTACAATGAGCAGTTCTTC CASSYTSLYNEQFF
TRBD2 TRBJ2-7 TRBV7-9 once TGTGCCAGCAGCCCTAGACTAGCGGTAAACGAGCAGTACTTC CASSPRLAVNEQYF
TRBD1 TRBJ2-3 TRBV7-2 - TGTGCCAGCAGCTACCCTCGACAGGGGACTGTCACAGATACGCAGTATTTT CASSYPRQGTVTDTQYF
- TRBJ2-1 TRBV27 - TGTGCCAGCAGTCCTGGGTATGAGCAGTTCTTC CASSPGYEQFF
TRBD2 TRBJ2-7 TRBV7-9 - TGTGCCAGCAGCTCGTCTACTAGCGGGAGAGGATACGAGCAGTACTTC CASSSSTSGRGYEQYF
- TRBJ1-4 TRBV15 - TGTGCCACCAGCAGAGGCCGGGCTCCTGAGACGACTAGTGAAAAACTGTTTTTT CATSRGRAPETTSEKLFF
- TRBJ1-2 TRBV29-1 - TGCAGCGTCCCTATGAGCAGGCAGTATGGCTACACCTTC CSVPMSRQYGYTF
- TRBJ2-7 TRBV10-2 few TGCGCCAGCAGTCACTCCTACGAGCAGTACTTC CASSHSYEQYF
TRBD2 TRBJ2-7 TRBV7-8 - TGTGCCAGCAGCATGACTCTCTTAGCGGGAGTCGACGAGCAGTACTTC CASSMTLLAGVDEQYF
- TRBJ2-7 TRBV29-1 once TGCAGCGCGAGAGCTAGTAGCGAGCAGTACTTC CSARASSEQYF
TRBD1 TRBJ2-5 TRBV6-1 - TGTGCCAGCAGTGAATGGACAGGGGTCCAGTACTTC CASSEWTGVQYF